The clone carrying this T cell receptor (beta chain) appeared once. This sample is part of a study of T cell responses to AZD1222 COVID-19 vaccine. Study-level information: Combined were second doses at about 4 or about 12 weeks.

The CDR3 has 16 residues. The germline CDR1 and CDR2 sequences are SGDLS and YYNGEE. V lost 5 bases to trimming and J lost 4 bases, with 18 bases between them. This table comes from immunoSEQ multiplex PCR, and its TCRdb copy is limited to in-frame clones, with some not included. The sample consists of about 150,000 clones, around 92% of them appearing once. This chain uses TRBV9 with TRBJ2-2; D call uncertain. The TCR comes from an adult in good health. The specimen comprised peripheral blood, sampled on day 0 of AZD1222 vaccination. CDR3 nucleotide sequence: TGTGCCAGCAGGAACGAGTTATCCAAAGTCACCGGGGAGCTGTTTTTT. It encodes CASRNELSKVTGELFF.